Following are 20 T cell receptor beta chains from one sample sequenced in a study of glioma-infiltrating T cells after dendritic cell vaccination. Clones were read by immunoSEQ multiplex PCR, and TCRdb kept only the in-frame ones, dropping some. The sample records under 130,000 clones, roughly 79% being singletons. The sequences come from blood, collected before dendritic cell vaccination. These receptors were collected from a human donor with glioblastoma.

V gene TRBV7-2 combines with J gene TRBJ2-7, with D perhaps matching TRBD2 (6 bases). CDR1 is SGHTA and CDR2 is FQGNSA in the germline V gene. The CDR3 contains 16 residues. The V end was cut by 5 bases, the J end by 0 bases, with 17 bases between. CDR3 amino acids: CASSQEASASSYEQYF. For the CDR3, the DNA is TGTGCCAGCAGCCAAGAGGCTAGCGCGAGCTCCTACGAGCAGTACTTC.

The chain is built from TRBV7-9 and TRBJ2-7; no clear D. There are 12 residues in the CDR3. The germline V and J ends were trimmed by 9 bases and 0 bases, with 9 bases remaining between them. Germline V lookup: CDR1 SEHNR, CDR2 FQNEAQ (reference sequence). CDR3 coding DNA: TGTGCCAGTACAGAGAGCTCCTACGAGCAGTACTTC. Translating gives CASTESSYEQYF.

The chain has TRBV27 and TRBJ1-2; no definite D call. The length of the CDR3 is 14 residues. The V gene lost 2 bases and the J gene lost 0 bases, with 7 bases spanning the gap. Germline V CDR1 and CDR2: MNHEY, SMNVEV (reference sequence). CDR3 amino acids: CASSLRSANYGYTF. The CDR3 bases are TGTGCCAGCAGTTTACGCAGTGCTAACTATGGCTACACCTTC.

The chain joins TRBV7-2 to TRBJ2-5; 8 bases map to TRBD2. The CDR3 has 17 residues. CDR1 is SGHTA and CDR2 is FQGNSA in the germline V gene. V trimming: 3 bases; J trimming: 1 base; junction bases outside the gene matches: 10. The DNA of the CDR3 is TGTGCCAGCAGCTTTAGGGCGGCGGGGGGCCTCCAAGAGACCCAGTACTTC. Amino acids: CASSFRAAGGLQETQYF.

The chain recombines TRBV5-1 with TRBJ2-1, with 12 bases lining up with TRBD2. This CDR3 comprises 15 residues. Per germline, CDR1 SGHRS and CDR2 YFSETQ. The V gene end was trimmed by 0 bases and the J gene end by 7 bases; junction bases not matched to a gene: 2. The CDR3 DNA sequence: TGCGCCAGCAGCTTGGAACTAGCGGGGGGAAATGAGCAGTTCTTC. Encoded protein: CASSLELAGGNEQFF.

The chain couples TRBV6-1 to TRBJ1-3, with 7 bases fitting TRBD1. The germline V gene has CDR1 MNHNS and CDR2 SASEGT. The CDR3 loop spans 14 amino acids. J was trimmed by 0 bases and V by 6 bases; bases with no gene match: 2. CDR3 DNA: TGTGCCAGCAGGGGACAGAACTCTGGAAACACCATATATTTT. It specifies CASRGQNSGNTIYF.

The chain recombines TRBV6-4 with TRBJ1-2; no firm D call. This CDR3 contains 13 residues. V lost 3 bases and J 4 bases, leaving 9 bases between the germline ends. Germline CDR1 MRHNA, CDR2 SNTAGT. The CDR3: CASSELPGYGYTF. In nucleotides, the CDR3 is TGTGCCAGCAGTGAGTTGCCGGGCTATGGCTACACCTTC.

J is TRBJ2-7 and V is TRBV4-2; D perhaps matches TRBD2 (5 bases). The CDR3 spans 14 residues. CDR1 and CDR2 (germline): LGHNA, YNFKEQ. V was pared by 6 bases and J by 5 bases, with 17 bases between. CDR3 coding DNA: TGTGCCAGCAGTTTGGTTTGGGAGAGCGACGAGCAGTACTTC. This gives the protein CASSLVWESDEQYF.

This sequence joins TRBV5-1 and TRBJ2-1, with TRBD2 as a possible D gene (5 bases). The length of the CDR3 is 13 residues. The V end lost 2 bases, the J end lost 9 bases, and 12 bases lay between the germline ends. Germline V gene data show CDR1 as SGHRS and CDR2 as YFSETQ. CDR3 coding DNA: TGCGCCAGCAGCTTACCGACTAATAGTGAGCAGTTCTTC. Protein sequence: CASSLPTNSEQFF.

This clone came up a few times. V is TRBV5-4 and J is TRBJ1-3; D perhaps matches TRBD1 (6 bases). Deletions cut 0 bases from V and 1 base from J, with 11 bases between. Per the germline V gene, CDR1 is SGHNT and CDR2 is YYREEE (reference sequence). The length of the CDR3 is 16 residues. As DNA, the CDR3 is TGTGCCAGCAGCTTGGAGTACGGGACATCTGGAAACACCATATATTTT. Translated: CASSLEYGTSGNTIYF.

This clone is a singleton in its sample. The gene calls are TRBV9 and TRBJ1-6; D is possibly TRBD1 (6 bases). The CDR3 sequence is 16 residues long. Germline V gene sequence: CDR1 SGDLS, CDR2 YYNGEE. Trimming shortened V by 7 bases and J by 9 bases, and 23 bases separated the two germline ends. The DNA of the CDR3 is TGTGCCAGCCACGAGGGGGGGTCTCCGGGGGCTTCACCCCTCCACTTT. It encodes CASHEGGSPGASPLHF.

The chain couples TRBV30 to TRBJ2-3, with 7 bases matching TRBD1. Germline trimming cut 3 bases from V and 0 bases from J; bases unmatched to any gene: 12. CDR3 length equals 17 residues. Germline values: CDR1 GTSNPN, CDR2 SVGIG (reference sequence). This CDR3 is CAWRGLRDSSSTDTQYF. CDR3 in DNA: TGTGCCTGGAGGGGGTTAAGGGACAGTTCCAGCACAGATACGCAGTATTTT.

The CDR3, as DNA: TGTGCCAGCAGCTCCTACCTGGGGCCCCGGGAGACCCAGTACTTC. Its translation is CASSSYLGPRETQYF. The rearrangement uses TRBV7-3 and TRBJ2-5, with D possibly being TRBD1 (5 bases). CDR1 is SGHTA, CDR2 FQGTGA, per germline. The V gene lost 4 bases and the J gene lost 5 bases, with 17 bases spanning the gap. The CDR3 is made up of 15 amino acids.

V is TRBV6-5 and J is TRBJ1-6, with D hard to call. The V gene's germline CDR1 is MNHEY and CDR2 SVGAGI. This CDR3 has 12 amino acids. The V end was cut by 2 bases, the J end by 11 bases, with 7 bases between. The CDR3 nucleotides are TGTGCCAGCAGTTACGGAGGGACACCCCTCCACTTT. Translated: CASSYGGTPLHF.

The chain joins TRBV6-6 to TRBJ1-5; D is possibly TRBD1 (5 bases). Germline CDR1 and CDR2: MNHNY and SVGAGI (reference sequence). CDR3 length: 14 amino acids. Deletions cut 6 bases from V and 0 bases from J, with 9 bases between. The CDR3 DNA reads as TGTGCCAGCAGCCGGACAACTAGCAATCAGCCCCAGCATTTT. It translates to CASSRTTSNQPQHF.

The chain is built from TRBV5-1 and TRBJ1-6; D not resolved. This CDR3 is built from 15 residues. Germline values: CDR1 SGHRS, CDR2 YFSETQ. The V gene lost 5 bases and the J gene lost 0 bases, with 9 bases spanning the gap. CDR3 DNA: TGCGCCAGCAGTGGTGGCAGCTCCTATAATTCACCCCTCCACTTT. Protein product: CASSGGSSYNSPLHF. Looking up the rest from reference TRBV5-1 and TRBJ1-6 gives the full variable domain: KAGVTQTPRYLIKTRGQQVTLSCSPISGHRSVSWYQQTPGQGLQFLFEYFSETQRNKGNFPGRFSGRQFSNSRSEMNVSTLELGDSALYLCASSGGSSYNSPLHFGNGTRLTVT.

CDR3 sequence reads: CASSTDGTYEQYF. The CDR3 DNA sequence: TGTGCCAGCTCAACAGACGGGACCTACGAGCAGTACTTC. V usage is TRBV18 and J usage is TRBJ2-7; D is perhaps TRBD2 (5 bases). The CDR3 runs 13 residues. Trimming took off 5 bases at V and 2 bases at J, with 10 bases between the two ends. Germline V gives CDR1 KGHSH, CDR2 LQKENI.

The rearrangement links TRBV25-1 to TRBJ1-2; D is perhaps TRBD1 (6 bases). The CDR3 runs 15 residues. The germline V gene has CDR1 MGHDK and CDR2 SYGVNS. V was clipped by 4 bases and J by 8 bases, with 20 bases between them. CDR3 nucleotide sequence: TGTGCCAGCAGTGCCGCTGAGGTGGGGGCCGAGGGCTACACCTTC. Encoded protein: CASSAAEVGAEGYTF.

V and J are TRBV19 and TRBJ1-6; unclear D gene. The germline gives CDR1 LNHDA, CDR2 SQIVND (reference sequence). V lost 5 bases and J lost 10, with 9 bases in between. This CDR3 comprises 12 residues. The CDR3 DNA reads TGTGCCAGTAGTCCCTTAGCCTCACCCCTCCACTTT. Translation: CASSPLASPLHF.

The rearrangement joins TRBV7-9 to TRBJ1-4; the match to TRBD1 covers 7 bases. With V trimmed by 6 bases and J by 0 bases, 4 bases remained unmatched. Per germline, CDR1 SEHNR and CDR2 FQNEAQ (reference sequence). The CDR3 runs 15 residues. CDR3 nucleotides: TGTGCCAGCAGTCTCACAGGGGCAACTAATGAAAAACTGTTTTTT. As protein: CASSLTGATNEKLFF.